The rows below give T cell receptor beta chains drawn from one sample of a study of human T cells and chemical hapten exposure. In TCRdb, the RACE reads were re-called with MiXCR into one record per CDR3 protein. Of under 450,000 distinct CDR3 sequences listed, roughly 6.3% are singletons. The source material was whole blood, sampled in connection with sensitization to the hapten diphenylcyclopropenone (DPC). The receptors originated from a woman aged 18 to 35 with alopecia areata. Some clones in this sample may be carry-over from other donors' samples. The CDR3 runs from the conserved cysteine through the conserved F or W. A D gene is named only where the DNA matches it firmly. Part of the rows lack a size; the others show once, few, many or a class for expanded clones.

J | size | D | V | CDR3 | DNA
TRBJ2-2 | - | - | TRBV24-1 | CATSDFTAGNTGELFF | TGTGCCACCAGTGATTTTACGGCGGGGAACACCGGGGAGCTGTTTTTT
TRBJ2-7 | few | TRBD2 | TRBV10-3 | CAISPSGQSSYEQYF | TGTGCCATCAGTCCTAGCGGGCAAAGCTCCTACGAGCAGTACTTC
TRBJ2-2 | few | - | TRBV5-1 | CASKETGELFF | TGCGCCAGCAAGGAGACCGGGGAGCTGTTTTTT
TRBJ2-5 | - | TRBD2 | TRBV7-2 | CASSLAGTSGVTQYF | TGTGCCAGCAGCTTAGCGGGCACTAGCGGGGTGACCCAGTACTTC
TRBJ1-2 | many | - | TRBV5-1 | CASSLGGLSPYGYTF | TGCGCCAGCAGCTTGGGGGGGCTTTCTCCCTATGGCTACACCTTC
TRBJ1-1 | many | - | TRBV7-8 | CASSLESEAFF | TGTGCCAGCAGCTTGGAATCTGAAGCTTTCTTT
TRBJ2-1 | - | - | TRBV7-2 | CASSHWRPPKAGNEQFF | TGTGCCAGCAGTCATTGGAGACCCCCAAAGGCGGGAAATGAGCAGTTCTTC
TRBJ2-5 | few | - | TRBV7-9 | CASSPQGAEETQYF | TGTGCCAGCAGCCCTCAGGGCGCCGAAGAGACCCAGTACTTC
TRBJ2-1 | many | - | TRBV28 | CASRYYGASYNEQFF | TGTGCCAGCAGGTATTACGGGGCGTCCTACAATGAGCAGTTCTTC
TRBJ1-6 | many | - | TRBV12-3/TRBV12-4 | CASKWGGTFGDSPLHF | TGTGCCAGCAAATGGGGAGGAACTTTTGGGGATTCACCCCTCCACTTT
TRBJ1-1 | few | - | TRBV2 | CASSSTGSSTEAFF | TGTGCCAGCAGCTCTACAGGGTCGAGTACTGAAGCTTTCTTT
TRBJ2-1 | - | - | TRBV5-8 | CASSPRGKGNEQFF | TGTGCCAGCAGCCCACGGGGGAAAGGCAATGAGCAGTTCTTC
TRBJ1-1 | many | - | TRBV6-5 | CASSSFRGDEAFF | TGTGCCAGCAGTTCCTTCCGGGGGGATGAAGCTTTCTTT
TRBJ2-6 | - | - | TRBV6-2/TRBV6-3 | CASSYGDGSSGANVLTF | TGTGCCAGCAGTTACGGGGACGGAAGCTCTGGGGCCAACGTCCTGACTTTC
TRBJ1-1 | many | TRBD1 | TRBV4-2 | CASSQEEGQGATEAFF | TGTGCCAGCAGCCAAGAGGAGGGACAGGGGGCCACTGAAGCTTTCTTT
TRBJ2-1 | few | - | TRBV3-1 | CASSQDPLGGLSSYNEQFF | TGTGCCAGCAGCCAAGATCCATTAGGTGGTCTAAGCTCCTACAATGAGCAGTTCTTC
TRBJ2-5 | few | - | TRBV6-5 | CASRPVGAQETQYF | TGTGCCAGCAGACCGGTCGGGGCACAAGAGACCCAGTACTTC
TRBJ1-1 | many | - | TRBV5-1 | CASSLDGGGTEAFF | TGTGCCAGCAGTTTAGACGGGGGGGGCACTGAAGCTTTCTTT
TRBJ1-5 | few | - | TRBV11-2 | CASSLDPVEYSNQPQHF | TGTGCCAGCAGCTTAGATCCAGTGGAATATAGCAATCAGCCCCAGCATTTT
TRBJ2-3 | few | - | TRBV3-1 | CASSQARGSSTDTQYF | TGTGCCAGCAGCCAGGCCAGGGGCTCAAGCACAGATACGCAGTATTTT
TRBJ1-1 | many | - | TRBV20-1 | CSARGTPNTEAFF | TGCAGTGCTAGAGGGACGCCGAACACTGAAGCTTTCTTT
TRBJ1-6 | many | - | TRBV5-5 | CASAELRGVSRGRNSPLHF | TGTGCCTCAGCAGAGCTGAGGGGCGTCTCGAGGGGAAGGAATTCACCCCTCCACTTT
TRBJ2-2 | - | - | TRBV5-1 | CASSAPLGEDTGELFF | TGCGCCAGCAGCGCCCCGTTGGGAGAAGACACCGGGGAGCTGTTTTTT
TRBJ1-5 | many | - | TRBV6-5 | CASSRGTDDQPQHF | TGTGCCAGCAGCCGAGGGACGGATGATCAGCCCCAGCATTTT
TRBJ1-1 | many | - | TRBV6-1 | CASSEEEGVTEAFF | TGTGCCAGCAGTGAAGAGGAGGGGGTCACTGAAGCTTTCTTT
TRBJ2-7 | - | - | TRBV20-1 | CSAPLLGDPGPPYEQYF | TGCAGTGCTCCCCTTCTAGGGGACCCAGGGCCCCCTTACGAGCAGTACTTC
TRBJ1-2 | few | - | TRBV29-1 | CSVEPEPVGYTF | TGCAGCGTTGAGCCCGAGCCTGTGGGCTACACCTTC